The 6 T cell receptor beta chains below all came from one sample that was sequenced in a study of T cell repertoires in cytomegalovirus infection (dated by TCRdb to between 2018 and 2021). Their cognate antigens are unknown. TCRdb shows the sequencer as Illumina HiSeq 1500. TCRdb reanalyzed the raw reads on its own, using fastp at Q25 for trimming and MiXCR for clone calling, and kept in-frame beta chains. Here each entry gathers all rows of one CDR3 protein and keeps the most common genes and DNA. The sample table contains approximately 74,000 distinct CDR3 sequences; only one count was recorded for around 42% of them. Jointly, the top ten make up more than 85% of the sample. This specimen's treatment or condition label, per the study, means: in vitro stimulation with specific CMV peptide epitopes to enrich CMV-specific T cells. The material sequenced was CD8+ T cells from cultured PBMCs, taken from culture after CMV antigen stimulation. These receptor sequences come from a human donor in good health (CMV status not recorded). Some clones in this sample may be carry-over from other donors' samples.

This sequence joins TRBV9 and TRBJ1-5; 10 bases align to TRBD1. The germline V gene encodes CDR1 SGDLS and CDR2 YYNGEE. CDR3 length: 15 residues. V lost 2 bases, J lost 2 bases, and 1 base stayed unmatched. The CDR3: CASSVGTGGNQPQHF. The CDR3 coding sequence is TGTGCCAGCAGCGTCGGGACAGGGGGCAATCAGCCCCAGCATTTT.

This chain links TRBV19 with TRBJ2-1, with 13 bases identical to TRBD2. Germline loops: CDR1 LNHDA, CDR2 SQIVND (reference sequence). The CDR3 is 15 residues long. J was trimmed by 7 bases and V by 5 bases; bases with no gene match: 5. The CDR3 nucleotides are TGTGCCAGTAGTGTCGGACTAGCGGGGGATAATGAGCAGTTCTTC. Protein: CASSVGLAGDNEQFF.

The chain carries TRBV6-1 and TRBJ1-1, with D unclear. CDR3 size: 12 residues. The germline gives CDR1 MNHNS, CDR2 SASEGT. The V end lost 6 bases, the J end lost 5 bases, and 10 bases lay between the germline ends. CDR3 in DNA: TGTGCCAGCAGGGCCGGAGGGACTGAAGCTTTCTTT. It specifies CASRAGGTEAFF.

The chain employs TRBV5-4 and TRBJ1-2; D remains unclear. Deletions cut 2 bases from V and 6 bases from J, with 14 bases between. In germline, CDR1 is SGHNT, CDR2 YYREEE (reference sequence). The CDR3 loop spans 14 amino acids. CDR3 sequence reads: CASSFGRVKDGYTF. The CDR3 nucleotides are TGTGCCAGCAGCTTTGGTCGGGTAAAGGATGGCTACACCTTC.

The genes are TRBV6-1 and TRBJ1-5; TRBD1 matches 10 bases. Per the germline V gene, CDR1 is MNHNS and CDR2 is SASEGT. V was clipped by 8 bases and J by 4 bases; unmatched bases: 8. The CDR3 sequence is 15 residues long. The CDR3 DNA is TGTGCCAGCGAGGGACAGGGGAAACTAAATCAGCCCCAGCATTTT. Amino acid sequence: CASEGQGKLNQPQHF.

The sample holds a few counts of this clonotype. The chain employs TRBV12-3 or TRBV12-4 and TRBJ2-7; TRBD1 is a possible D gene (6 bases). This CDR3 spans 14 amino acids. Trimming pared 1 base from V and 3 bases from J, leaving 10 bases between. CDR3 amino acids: CASSLGQGNYEQYF. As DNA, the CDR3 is TGTGCCAGCAGTTTAGGGCAGGGGAACTACGAGCAGTACTTC.